Listed below are T cell receptor beta chains from one sample, sequenced in a study of blood T cells in healthy people across ages. In TCRdb, the 5' RACE reads were re-called with MiXCR into one record per CDR3 protein. This sample has hundreds of thousands of distinct CDR3 sequences, with 45% to 70% found just once. Source material: blood. Source of these receptors: a man between 40 and 49 years old in good health. The CDR3 runs from the conserved cysteine through the conserved F or W. D genes are given only for firm matches. A clone size is listed for some rows: how often the clone was seen (once, few, many), or a class if it is expanded.

j_gene: TRBJ2-1
v_gene: TRBV15
d_gene: .
abundance: .
CDR3nt: TGTGCCACCAGCAGGTTGTCCGCTAATGAGCAGTTCTTC
CDR3aa: CATSRLSANEQFF

j_gene: TRBJ2-6
v_gene: TRBV6-6
d_gene: TRBD2
abundance: .
CDR3nt: TGTGCCAGCAGTTCCGCGGGAGGGGTCTCTGGGGCCAACGTCCTGACTTTC
CDR3aa: CASSSAGGVSGANVLTF

j_gene: TRBJ1-5
v_gene: TRBV15
d_gene: TRBD1
abundance: once
CDR3nt: TGTGCCACCAGCAGAGGGACAGGGCGCAATCAGCCCCAGCATTTT
CDR3aa: CATSRGTGRNQPQHF

j_gene: TRBJ1-4
v_gene: TRBV3-1
d_gene: .
abundance: once
CDR3nt: TGTGCCAGCAAGTTTTCGACAGGAGACATTGAAAAACTGTTTTTT
CDR3aa: CASKFSTGDIEKLFF

j_gene: TRBJ1-2
v_gene: TRBV4-2
d_gene: .
abundance: few
CDR3nt: TGTGCCAGCAGCCAGGAAGGTGGGGGGACGAACTATGGCTACACCTTC
CDR3aa: CASSQEGGGTNYGYTF

j_gene: TRBJ2-3
v_gene: TRBV9
d_gene: .
abundance: .
CDR3nt: TGTGCCAGCAGCCCCAGAAGTAGCGGTACAGATACGCAGTATTTT
CDR3aa: CASSPRSSGTDTQYF

j_gene: TRBJ1-1
v_gene: TRBV20-1
d_gene: TRBD1
abundance: .
CDR3nt: TGCAGTGCTAGCAGGGACAGGGTTTCGGACACTGAAGCTTTCTTT
CDR3aa: CSASRDRVSDTEAFF

j_gene: TRBJ2-5
v_gene: TRBV4-1
d_gene: TRBD2
abundance: .
CDR3nt: TGCGCCAGCAGCCAACCGACTAGCGGCCAAGAGACCCAGTACTTC
CDR3aa: CASSQPTSGQETQYF

j_gene: TRBJ1-4
v_gene: TRBV3-1
d_gene: .
abundance: .
CDR3nt: TGTGCCAGCAGCCGAGGGTCCCTGGCCCTGTTTTTT
CDR3aa: CASSRGSLALFF

j_gene: TRBJ1-1
v_gene: TRBV7-6
d_gene: TRBD1
abundance: .
CDR3nt: TGTGCCAGCAGCCCCGAGACAGGGACGGGCACTGAAGCTTTCTTT
CDR3aa: CASSPETGTGTEAFF

j_gene: TRBJ1-5
v_gene: TRBV7-9
d_gene: .
abundance: .
CDR3nt: TGTGCCAGCAGCTTAGCGGGGGCCCCGAGGTCTCAGCCCCAGCATTTT
CDR3aa: CASSLAGAPRSQPQHF

j_gene: TRBJ2-6
v_gene: TRBV20-1
d_gene: TRBD2
abundance: .
CDR3nt: TGCAGTGCTAGTCCCCCCCTGGGACTAGCGGACTCTGGGGCCAACGTCCTGACTTTC
CDR3aa: CSASPPLGLADSGANVLTF

j_gene: TRBJ2-3
v_gene: TRBV24-1
d_gene: .
abundance: .
CDR3nt: TGTGCCACCAGTGACCCAGGGGACCTCGGCACAGATACGCAGTATTTT
CDR3aa: CATSDPGDLGTDTQYF

j_gene: TRBJ2-5
v_gene: TRBV9
d_gene: TRBD2
abundance: few
CDR3nt: TGTGCCAGCAGCGAGGGTGGACTAGCGGCCCAAGAGACCCAGTACTTC
CDR3aa: CASSEGGLAAQETQYF

j_gene: TRBJ2-3
v_gene: TRBV10-3
d_gene: TRBD1
abundance: .
CDR3nt: TGTGCCATCAGTGGCCGGGACAGGCACACAGATACGCAGTATTTT
CDR3aa: CAISGRDRHTDTQYF

j_gene: TRBJ1-2
v_gene: TRBV4-2
d_gene: TRBD1
abundance: once
CDR3nt: TGTGCCAGCAGCCAAGATCGGGACAGTCGTTTTATCTATGGCTACACCTTC
CDR3aa: CASSQDRDSRFIYGYTF

j_gene: TRBJ2-3
v_gene: TRBV2
d_gene: TRBD2
abundance: .
CDR3nt: TGTGCCAGCATCCTAGCGGGAAGCACAGATACGCAGTATTTT
CDR3aa: CASILAGSTDTQYF

j_gene: TRBJ2-5
v_gene: TRBV20-1
d_gene: TRBD1
abundance: .
CDR3nt: TGCAGTGCCAGGTTTTCGGGGACAGGGGTTTTAGGGACCCAGTACTTC
CDR3aa: CSARFSGTGVLGTQYF

j_gene: TRBJ2-7
v_gene: TRBV15
d_gene: .
abundance: .
CDR3nt: TGTGCCACCAGCTCTGGACCTTTAGAGCAGTACTTC
CDR3aa: CATSSGPLEQYF

j_gene: TRBJ2-7
v_gene: TRBV28
d_gene: TRBD2
abundance: .
CDR3nt: TGTGCCATAGCACCTGCGACTAGCGGGACCTACGAGCAGTACTTC
CDR3aa: CAIAPATSGTYEQYF

j_gene: TRBJ2-3
v_gene: TRBV7-2
d_gene: TRBD1
abundance: .
CDR3nt: TGTGCCAGCAGCTTGAGACAGGGTGGTGGTATTACAGATACGCAGTATTTT
CDR3aa: CASSLRQGGGITDTQYF

j_gene: TRBJ2-3
v_gene: TRBV5-1
d_gene: .
abundance: .
CDR3nt: TGCGCCAGCAACTCCCTCGGGGATACGCAGTATTTT
CDR3aa: CASNSLGDTQYF

j_gene: TRBJ2-3
v_gene: TRBV20-1
d_gene: .
abundance: .
CDR3nt: TGCAGTGCTAGAGATCTGCTGAGGGAACACGATACGCAGTATTTT
CDR3aa: CSARDLLREHDTQYF

j_gene: TRBJ2-1
v_gene: TRBV3-1
d_gene: TRBD1
abundance: .
CDR3nt: TGTGCCAGCAGCCAAGATCTAGGGGGCCCCTACAATGAGCAGTTCTTC
CDR3aa: CASSQDLGGPYNEQFF